This T cell receptor (beta chain) was profiled in a study of T cell responses to AZD1222 COVID-19 vaccine. Here immunoSEQ multiplex PCR was the method, and the copy in TCRdb shows in-frame clones only, minus some. This sample has some 120,000 clones, with roughly nine tenths found just once. This CDR3 region has 13 residues. Trimming removed 6 bases from V and 3 bases from J, with 12 bases in between. Germline V gives CDR1 SGHDN, CDR2 FVKESK. The source of this sequence is an adult in good health. Sequencing used peripheral blood, obtained on day 0 of AZD1222 vaccination. The V call is TRBV14, the J call TRBJ2-7, with D possibly being TRBD1 (6 bases). CDR3 region: CASSGTLLYEQYF. CDR3 nucleotides: TGTGCCAGCAGTGGGACACTTCTCTACGAGCAGTACTTC.